This T cell receptor beta chain was observed in a study of OX40 agonist ivuxolimab in advanced cancers. Study at large: An agonistic human IgG2 monoclonal antibody against OX40 (CD134) was given. Each patient was given ivuxolimab into a vein every 2 weeks, at 0.01 to 10 mg/kg.

Sequenced by immunoSEQ multiplex PCR; TCRdb stores in-frame clones only, minus some. This table holds some 100,000 clones, 75% to 95% found once. CDR1 is SGHVS, CDR2 FNYEAQ, per germline. CDR3 length: 16 residues. Deletions cut 1 base from V and 9 bases from J, with 19 bases between. Whole-study results and caveats: Expanded peripheral T-cell antigen specificity went undetermined.

To note about this clone: Its antigen is unidentified.

Blood sampling took place at baseline, cycle 4 day 1, and cycle 7 day 1. This clonotype originated in an adult with an advanced solid tumor such as melanoma, head and neck, liver or kidney cancer. This specimen consisted of CD4+ or CD8+ T cells sorted from blood, obtained in a trial of the OX40 agonist ivuxolimab. J is TRBJ2-1 and V is TRBV7-6; D could derive from TRBD1 or TRBD2 (7 bases each). The CDR3: CASSLGRQGGWGEQFF. The CDR3 DNA follows: TGTGCCAGCAGCTTAGGCCGACAGGGAGGGTGGGGTGAGCAGTTCTTC.